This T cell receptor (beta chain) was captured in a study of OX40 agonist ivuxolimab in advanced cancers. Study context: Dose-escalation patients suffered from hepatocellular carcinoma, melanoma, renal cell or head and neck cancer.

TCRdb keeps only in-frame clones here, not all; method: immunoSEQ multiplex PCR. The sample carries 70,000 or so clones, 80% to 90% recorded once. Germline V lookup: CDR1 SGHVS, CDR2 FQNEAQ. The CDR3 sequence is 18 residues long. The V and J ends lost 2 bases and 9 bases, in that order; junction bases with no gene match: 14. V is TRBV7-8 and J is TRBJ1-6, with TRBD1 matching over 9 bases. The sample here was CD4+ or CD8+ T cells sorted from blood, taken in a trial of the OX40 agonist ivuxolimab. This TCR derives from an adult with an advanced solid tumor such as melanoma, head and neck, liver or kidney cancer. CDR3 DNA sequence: TGTGCCAGCAGCTTATTTCAGCGGGGGACAGGGTTTATTTCACCCCTCCACTTT. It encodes CASSLFQRGTGFISPLHF. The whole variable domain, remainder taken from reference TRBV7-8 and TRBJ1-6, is GAGVSQSPRYKVAKRGQDVALRCDPISGHVSLFWYQQALGQGPEFLTYFQNEAQLDKSGLPSDRFFAERPEGSVSTLKIQRTQQEDSAVYLCASSLFQRGTGFISPLHFGNGTRLTVT.